Listed below are T cell receptor beta chains from one sample, sequenced in a study of T cells in Graves' hyperthyroidism and ophthalmopathy. TCRdb re-derived calls from the multiplex PCR reads in MiXCR, one entry per CDR3 protein. The table includes 400,000 or so distinct CDR3 sequences, roughly 15% detected once. The source material was blood. These receptor sequences come from a woman in her thirties with Graves' ophthalmopathy. CDR3s include the opening cysteine and the closing phenylalanine or tryptophan. The order of the fields is clone size, J gene, V gene, D gene, CDR3 protein, CDR3 DNA. A D gene is named only where the DNA matches it firmly. Expanded clones are given a class, and other clones once, few, many or no size at all.

.	TRBJ2-7	TRBV5-1	TRBD2	CASSFSGVRNYEQYF	TGCGCCAGCAGCTTTAGCGGGGTGCGAAACTACGAGCAGTACTTC
many	TRBJ2-7	TRBV7-2	.	CASSLARDIFYEQYF	TGTGCCAGCAGCTTAGCCAGGGACATATTCTACGAGCAGTACTTC
.	TRBJ1-1	TRBV19	.	CASQVDENTEAFF	TGTGCCAGTCAGGTGGACGAGAACACTGAAGCTTTCTTT
.	TRBJ1-1	TRBV13	.	CASSFKARGLNTEAFF	TGTGCCAGCAGCTTCAAAGCCCGGGGCCTGAACACTGAAGCTTTCTTT
many	TRBJ2-7	TRBV6-1	TRBD1	CASRAGTADTYEQYF	TGTGCCAGCAGGGCCGGGACAGCGGATACCTACGAGCAGTACTTC
many	TRBJ2-3	TRBV27	.	CASGFWPPDTQYF	TGTGCCAGCGGGTTTTGGCCCCCGGATACGCAGTATTTT
.	TRBJ2-2	TRBV12-5	.	CASGLSQGPHTGELFF	TGTGCTAGTGGCCTAAGCCAGGGACCCCACACCGGGGAGCTGTTTTTT
many	TRBJ2-1	TRBV24-1	.	CATSGRGEHNEQFF	TGTGCCACCAGTGGCAGGGGAGAACACAATGAGCAGTTCTTC
.	TRBJ1-3	TRBV5-1	.	CASREASGNTIYF	TGCGCCAGCCGGGAGGCCTCTGGAAACACCATATATTTT
many	TRBJ1-5	TRBV6-6	TRBD1	CASSYIRDRSLYSNQPQHF	TGTGCCAGCAGTTACATCCGGGACAGGAGTTTGTATAGCAATCAGCCCCAGCATTTT
many	TRBJ2-7	TRBV7-9	.	CASSSRWDIIYEQYF	TGTGCCAGCAGCTCCCGCTGGGACATCATCTACGAGCAGTACTTC
.	TRBJ1-1	TRBV19	TRBD1	CASMMGTGGVEAFF	TGTGCCAGTATGATGGGGACAGGGGGCGTTGAAGCTTTCTTT